This TCR beta chain came from a study of cytomegalovirus exposure and HLA in healthy donors. This clone was found a few times. Its antigen is as yet unknown. At the DNA level, this CDR3 is encoded by other sequences in the same sample as well. Regarding the study as a whole: Analyses of presence/absence relied on an assumption of roughly uniform sequencing depth across donors. When a later analysis compared HLA-associated TCR beta chains with equally common others, the HLA-associated chains turned out to be more clonally expanded and to have lower generation probabilities. Available immune exposure information covered CMV serostatus only.

The PCR contained 60 Vbeta and 13 Jbeta primers. Repertoires were generated with immunoSEQ multiplex PCR, while TCRdb's copy carries only in-frame clones and drops some. Of around 210,000 clones detected, over 75% appear once; the ten largest clones hold roughly 0.45%. Germline loops: CDR1 SNHLY, CDR2 FYNNEI. V was shortened by 5 bases and J by 0 bases, with 7 bases between the two germline ends. The CDR3 is made up of 13 amino acids. The sequence derives from a boy aged 5 to 17 in good health and CMV-seronegative. The sequenced sample consisted of PBMCs. The V call is TRBV2, the J call TRBJ1-1, with a tentative D call TRBD1 (5 bases). CDR3 DNA sequence: TGTGCCAGCAGTTACAGGATGAACACTGAAGCTTTCTTT. Its protein product is CASSYRMNTEAFF.